The entry that follows covers one T cell receptor beta chain sequence. The CDR3 contains 16 residues. V was clipped by 2 bases and J by 5 bases, with 18 bases between them. In germline, CDR1 is KGHSH, CDR2 LQKENI. Profiling relied on immunoSEQ multiplex PCR, and the TCRdb table lists in-frame clones only, not all of them. The table has about 35,000 clones, under 85% seen once; the top ten hold roughly 19%. This entry is derived from a study of OX40 agonist ivuxolimab in advanced cancers. V and J are TRBV18 and TRBJ1-2, with D unresolved. The sample consisted of CD4+ or CD8+ T cells sorted from blood, taken in a trial of the OX40 agonist ivuxolimab. This TCR came from an adult with an advanced solid tumor such as melanoma, head and neck, liver or kidney cancer. CDR3 loop: CASSPGQAVLRYGYTF. CDR3 nucleotides: TGTGCCAGCTCACCAGGTCAGGCGGTGTTGAGATATGGCTACACCTTC. Using reference TRBV18 and TRBJ1-2 for the parts outside the CDR3, the full variable domain is NAGVMQNPRHLVRRRGQEARLRCSPMKGHSHVYWYRQLPEEGLKFMVYLQKENIIDESGMPKERFSAEFPKEGPSILRIQQVVRGDSAAYFCASSPGQAVLRYGYTFGSGTRLTVV.